This entry concerns a single TCR beta chain. Its antigen is still unknown. Deletions cut 3 bases from V and 4 bases from J, with 19 bases between. Per the germline V gene, CDR1 is SGHTA and CDR2 is FQGNSA. This CDR3 is built from 16 residues. Here immunoSEQ multiplex PCR was the method, and the copy in TCRdb shows in-frame clones only, minus some. The sample holds about 410,000 clones; around 92% are singletons and the top ten take approximately 1.6%. The sample originates from a study of Ad26.COV2.S vaccination and SARS-CoV-2 variants. Overall study context: Ad26.COV2.S given intramuscularly, once or twice 56 days apart. Study-wide results and caveats: Participants given vaccine showed non-spike TCR breadth similar to that of placebo recipients. The TCR-based breadth and depth measures might underestimate overall T cell responses.

Documented treatment: some 20 received Ad26.COV2.S at low or high dose, single or two shots; five or six received placebo; per-sample allocation not given. Samples were taken on day 63 after the first vaccine or placebo injection. The sample here was peripheral blood, taken in a trial of Ad26.COV2.S vaccine versus placebo. This clonotype was obtained from a person aged 18-65 years who received the Ad26.COV2.S COVID-19 vaccine or a placebo. This chain links TRBV7-2 with TRBJ2-7, with D perhaps matching TRBD1 or TRBD2 (5 bases each). The CDR3 here is CASSLGDSSLTYEQYF. The CDR3 DNA reads as TGTGCCAGCAGCTTGGGAGACAGTTCCCTTACTTACGAGCAGTACTTC.